A single sample is the source of the 27 T cell receptor beta chains below, sequenced in a study of cytomegalovirus exposure and HLA in healthy donors. Clones were read by immunoSEQ multiplex PCR, and TCRdb kept only the in-frame ones, dropping some. The repertoire holds about 110,000 clones, with under 97% as singletons. The sequencing input was PBMCs. All receptors derive from a woman between 18 and 30 years old in good health and CMV-seronegative.

This clone was counted between two and nine times. V and J are TRBV27 and TRBJ2-1, with D tentatively TRBD2 (6 bases). The CDR3 has 13 amino acids. Germline loops: CDR1 MNHEY, CDR2 SMNVEV (reference sequence). Between the trimmed V and J ends, which lost 7 bases and 6 bases, there was a span of 13 bases. CDR3 in amino acids: CASNSGRLNEQFF. DNA for the CDR3: TGTGCCAGCAACTCGGGGAGGCTCAATGAGCAGTTCTTC.

The chain joins TRBV7-9 to TRBJ2-1; 7 nucleotides match TRBD2. This CDR3 region has 16 residues. V trimming: 4 bases; J trimming: 9 bases; junction bases outside the gene matches: 15. Germline V CDR1 and CDR2: SEHNR, FQNEAQ (reference sequence). The CDR3 region has the DNA TGTGCCAGCAGCTCCCAAAGACTAGCCCAAGGGGTTGAGCAGTTCTTC. This translates into CASSSQRLAQGVEQFF.

This clone was recorded only once. The rearrangement uses TRBV7-2 and TRBJ2-7; 7 positions agree with TRBD1. CDR1 SGHTA and CDR2 FQGNSA come from the germline V gene. V lost 3 bases and J lost 3; bases outside the gene matches: 8. This CDR3 is 15 amino acids long. This chain's CDR3 is CASSFSQGVGYEQYF. CDR3 nucleotide sequence: TGTGCCAGCAGCTTCAGTCAGGGGGTAGGCTACGAGCAGTACTTC.

The chain combines TRBV21-1 with TRBJ1-6; the table's D call TRBD1 went unverified against the DNA. TRBV21-1 is tagged as a pseudogene. CDR3 length: 17 residues. The CDR3 nucleotides read TGTGCCAGCAGCAACCCCGACGGACAGGCATCTAATTCACCCCTCCACTTT. Encoded protein: CASSNPDGQASNSPLHF.

The rearrangement links TRBV2 to TRBJ2-7, with a tentative D call TRBD1 (5 bases). V was pared by 5 bases and J by 5 bases, with 19 bases between. The germline V gene has CDR1 SNHLY and CDR2 FYNNEI. The CDR3 runs to 15 residues. In nucleotides, the CDR3 is TGTGCCAGCAGTTGGCACCCCCAGGGTTCCCACGAGCAGTACTTC. This translates into CASSWHPQGSHEQYF. The entire variable domain, with the rest obtained from reference TRBV2 and TRBJ2-7, is as follows: EPEVTQTPSHQVTQMGQEVILRCVPISNHLYFYWYRQILGQKVEFLVSFYNNEISEKSEIFDDQFSVERPDGSNFTLKIRSTKLEDSAMYFCASSWHPQGSHEQYFGPGTRLTVT.

The rearrangement links TRBV18 to TRBJ2-6; the match to TRBD1 covers 7 bases. The CDR3 contains 19 residues. V shed 6 bases, J shed 0 bases, and the junction held 14 bases outside the gene matches. Germline assignment: CDR1 KGHSH and CDR2 LQKENI. CDR3 bases: TGTGCCAGCTCGATCAGGACAGGACGCCACTTCTCTGGGGCCAACGTCCTGACTTTC. It translates to CASSIRTGRHFSGANVLTF.

The V and J genes are TRBV27 and TRBJ2-7; tentative D call: TRBD1 (6 bases). CDR1 and CDR2 from the germline V gene are MNHEY and SMNVEV (reference sequence). Trimming took off 6 bases at V and 3 bases at J, with 15 bases between the two ends. The CDR3 is 14 residues long. Written as DNA, the CDR3 is TGTGCCAGCAGCATTAAAGGGGGAAGCTACGAGCAGTACTTC. Translation: CASSIKGGSYEQYF.

This rearrangement joins TRBV15 to TRBJ1-2, with 10 bases that match TRBD1. Looked up from germline, CDR1 is LNHNV and CDR2 is YYDKDF (reference sequence). This CDR3 region has 15 residues. V dropped 5 bases and J dropped 3; count of bases not matched to a gene: 6. The CDR3 reads CATSATGGADYGYTF. CDR3 nucleotide sequence: TGTGCCACCAGCGCGACAGGGGGCGCGGACTATGGCTACACCTTC.

This chain links TRBV7-3 with TRBJ2-1; D may be TRBD2 (6 bases). The V gene lost 2 bases and the J gene lost 8 bases, with 16 bases spanning the gap. Germline CDR1 and CDR2: SGHTA and FQGTGA. The CDR3 has 15 amino acids. This chain's CDR3 is CASSLGQGSGDEQFF. The DNA of the CDR3 is TGTGCCAGCAGCTTAGGGCAGGGATCGGGGGATGAGCAGTTCTTC.

The gene calls are TRBV28 and TRBJ2-3; 8 bases map to TRBD2. Germline V gives CDR1 MDHEN, CDR2 SYDVKM. V dropped 5 bases and J dropped 0; count of bases not matched to a gene: 4. This CDR3 comprises 15 residues. CDR3 in DNA: TGTGCCAGCAGTCCGGGGGGGGTTAGCACAGATACGCAGTATTTT. Protein product: CASSPGGVSTDTQYF.

The J gene is TRBJ2-5, the V gene TRBV6-6, with TRBD1 identical over 9 bases. V lost 9 bases and J lost 4; bases outside the gene matches: 6. The germline gives CDR1 MNHNY, CDR2 SVGAGI (reference sequence). This CDR3 is 13 amino acids long. CDR3 sequence: CASRTGDRETQYF. CDR3 sequence (DNA): TGTGCCAGTCGGACAGGGGATCGAGAGACCCAGTACTTC.

The chain joins TRBV2 to TRBJ1-2, with D possibly matching TRBD1 (6 bases). Germline CDR1 and CDR2: SNHLY and FYNNEI. The ends were cut back, 4 bases at V and 6 bases at J, with 12 bases in the middle. This CDR3 is built from 13 residues. CDR3 protein: CASSGTVRNGYTF. DNA for the CDR3: TGTGCCAGCAGTGGGACAGTACGAAATGGCTACACCTTC.

This chain uses TRBV21-1 with TRBJ2-5; TRBD2, as called in the table, went unchecked against the DNA. TRBV21-1 is an annotated pseudogene. The CDR3 runs to 16 residues. In nucleotides, the CDR3 is TGTGCCAGCAGCAAAAGCGGGGGTGAGGGTAAGGAGACCCAGTACTTC. Translated: CASSKSGGEGKETQYF.

The V call is TRBV4-3, the J call TRBJ2-2, with TRBD2 matching over 12 bases. This CDR3 comprises 18 residues. Germline CDR1 and CDR2: LGHNA and YSLEER. V dropped 0 bases and J dropped 7; count of bases not matched to a gene: 9. For the CDR3, the DNA is TGCGCCAGCAGCCAAGAATCTCTAGCGGGGGGGCGGAGCGGGGAGCTGTTTTTT. The encoded protein is CASSQESLAGGRSGELFF.

The J gene is TRBJ1-2, the V gene TRBV30; 8 bases are shared with TRBD1. Germline lookup yields CDR1 GTSNPN and CDR2 SVGIG (reference sequence). This CDR3 region has 13 residues. J gave up 8 bases and V 1 base, and 6 bases lay outside the gene matches. This CDR3 is CAWSEATGEGYTF. The CDR3 DNA reads as TGTGCCTGGAGTGAGGCGACAGGGGAGGGCTACACCTTC.

This chain joins TRBV19 and TRBJ2-4, with a weak D call TRBD1 (5 bases). V lost 11 bases and J 5 bases, leaving 13 bases between the germline ends. Germline V CDR1 and CDR2: LNHDA, SQIVND (reference sequence). The CDR3 covers 12 residues. CDR3 sequence: CAAGAHQNIQYF. In DNA, the CDR3 is TGTGCCGCTGGGGCACACCAAAACATTCAGTACTTC. The full variable domain, in which reference TRBV19 and TRBJ2-4 provide the parts outside the CDR3, is DGGITQSPKYLFRKEGQNVTLSCEQNLNHDAMYWYRQDPGQGLRLIYYSQIVNDFQKGDIAEGYSVSREKKESFPLTVTSAQKNPTAFYLCAAGAHQNIQYFGAGTRLSVL.

The V and J genes are TRBV7-8 and TRBJ1-1, with D perhaps matching TRBD1 (6 bases). V lost 0 bases and J 10 bases, leaving 9 bases between the germline ends. The CDR3 covers 12 residues. Germline CDR1 reads SGHVS; CDR2 reads FQNEAQ. The CDR3 here is CASSLAGAVAFF. In DNA form, the CDR3 reads TGTGCCAGCAGCTTAGCGGGGGCAGTAGCTTTCTTT.

This sequence joins TRBV19 and TRBJ2-2, with 7 bases aligning to TRBD1. The V and J ends lost 5 bases and 0 bases, in that order; junction bases with no gene match: 6. The CDR3 length is 16 residues. The germline gives CDR1 LNHDA, CDR2 SQIVND (reference sequence). DNA for the CDR3: TGTGCCAGTAGTGTTTACAGGGGAACGAACACCGGGGAGCTGTTTTTT. Encoded protein: CASSVYRGTNTGELFF.

The chain combines TRBV2 with TRBJ2-6; 7 bases are shared with TRBD1. The V and J ends lost 6 bases and 2 bases, in that order; junction bases with no gene match: 10. CDR3 size: 17 residues. Germline loops: CDR1 SNHLY, CDR2 FYNNEI. The CDR3 sequence: CASRGTVQDTGANVLTF. The CDR3 DNA reads TGTGCCAGCAGGGGGACAGTGCAAGACACTGGGGCCAACGTCCTGACTTTC.

The chain is built from TRBV6-1 and TRBJ1-1, with TRBD1 as a possible D gene (5 bases). V dropped 0 bases and J dropped 1 base, with 15 bases sitting between them. CDR3 length: 17 amino acids. Per germline, CDR1 MNHNS and CDR2 SASEGT. CDR3 coding DNA: TGTGCCAGCAGTGAAGCCTCAAGGGGTCACTCGAACACTGAAGCTTTCTTT. Protein sequence: CASSEASRGHSNTEAFF.

This sequence joins TRBV28 and TRBJ1-3, with D unclear. Trimming cost V 7 bases and J 0 bases, with 10 bases left between them. CDR1 is MDHEN and CDR2 is SYDVKM in the germline V gene. The CDR3 is 14 amino acids. CDR3 sequence (DNA): TGTGCCAGCACCTCTGCGAGCTCTGGAAACACCATATATTTT. Protein: CASTSASSGNTIYF.

The chain combines TRBV7-2 with TRBJ2-7, with 14 bases that match TRBD2. In germline, CDR1 is SGHTA, CDR2 FQGNSA. The CDR3 totals 16 residues. The V and J ends lost 5 bases and 2 bases, in that order; junction bases with no gene match: 5. The CDR3, as DNA: TGTGCCAGCAGCCGGACTAGCGGGGGGAAAACCTACGAGCAGTACTTC. This encodes CASSRTSGGKTYEQYF.

The chain is built from TRBV5-1 and TRBJ2-1; 7 nucleotides agree with TRBD1. Germline CDR1 is SGHRS and CDR2 is YFSETQ. The CDR3 totals 14 residues. V shed 4 bases and J 1 base; nucleotides not matched to a gene: 2. The CDR3 sequence is CASSADRSYNEQFF. CDR3 in DNA: TGCGCCAGCAGCGCGGACAGGTCCTACAATGAGCAGTTCTTC. Complete variable domain (other parts from reference TRBV5-1 and TRBJ2-1): KAGVTQTPRYLIKTRGQQVTLSCSPISGHRSVSWYQQTPGQGLQFLFEYFSETQRNKGNFPGRFSGRQFSNSRSEMNVSTLELGDSALYLCASSADRSYNEQFFGPGTRLTVL.

The V call is TRBV4-1, the J call TRBJ2-5, with 7 nucleotides matching TRBD1. CDR1 is MGHRA, CDR2 YSYEKL, per germline. The V and J ends lost 3 bases and 1 base, in that order; junction bases with no gene match: 2. The length of the CDR3 is 14 residues. This CDR3 reads CASSQRDSQETQYF. CDR3 in DNA: TGCGCCAGCAGCCAGAGGGACAGCCAAGAGACCCAGTACTTC.

The gene calls are TRBV5-1 and TRBJ2-7; maybe TRBD1 (5 bases). This CDR3 region has 14 residues. Per germline, CDR1 SGHRS and CDR2 YFSETQ. Trimming took off 0 bases at V and 3 bases at J, with 10 bases between the two ends. CDR3 coding DNA: TGCGCCAGCAGCTTGGCCGCCAGGGACTACGAGCAGTACTTC. It encodes CASSLAARDYEQYF. Supplemented by reference TRBV5-1 and TRBJ2-7, the full variable domain reads KAGVTQTPRYLIKTRGQQVTLSCSPISGHRSVSWYQQTPGQGLQFLFEYFSETQRNKGNFPGRFSGRQFSNSRSEMNVSTLELGDSALYLCASSLAARDYEQYFGPGTRLTVT.

The chain uses TRBV28 and TRBJ2-1; 14 bases are shared with TRBD2. The germline V gene has CDR1 MDHEN and CDR2 SYDVKM. The CDR3 has 16 amino acids. Germline trimming cut 6 bases from V and 10 bases from J; bases unmatched to any gene: 11. The DNA for the CDR3 is TGTGCCAGCAGCCTTTTGGGACTAGCGGGGGTTCGAGAGCAGTTCTTC. Amino acid sequence: CASSLLGLAGVREQFF.

V gene TRBV28 combines with J gene TRBJ2-1; 9 nucleotides agree with TRBD2. Germline V gene data show CDR1 as MDHEN and CDR2 as SYDVKM. The CDR3 spans 19 residues. The junction had 12 bases not matched to a gene; V was cut back by 3 bases and J by 0 bases. This chain's CDR3 is CASSLIMGRGGLSYNEQFF. CDR3 coding DNA: TGTGCCAGCAGTTTGATCATGGGGCGGGGGGGCCTCTCCTACAATGAGCAGTTCTTC.